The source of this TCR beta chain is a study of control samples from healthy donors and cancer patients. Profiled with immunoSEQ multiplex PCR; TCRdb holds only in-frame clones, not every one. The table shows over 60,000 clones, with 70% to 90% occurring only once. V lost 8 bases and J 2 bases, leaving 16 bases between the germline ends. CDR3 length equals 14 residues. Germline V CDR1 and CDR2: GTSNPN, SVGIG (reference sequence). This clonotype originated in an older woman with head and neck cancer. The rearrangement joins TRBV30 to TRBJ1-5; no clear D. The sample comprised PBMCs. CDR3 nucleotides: TGTGCCGCAACAAACCAAGCGGGCAATCAGCCCCAGCATTTT. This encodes CAATNQAGNQPQHF.